Shown below are 26 T cell receptor beta chains from a single sample sequenced in a study of blood T cell repertoires in COVID-19. Libraries were prepared by immunoSEQ multiplex PCR; TCRdb keeps only in-frame clonotypes and omits some of them. Among around 40,000 clones, approximately 96% were seen once, and the ten largest hold around 4%. Specimen: peripheral blood. These receptors were taken from a human donor with active COVID-19. The donor label of this sample is uncertain.

The rearrangement links TRBV2 to TRBJ1-1; 8 positions match TRBD1. CDR1 and CDR2 (germline): SNHLY, FYNNEI. V was clipped by 8 bases and J by 6 bases; unmatched bases: 5. CDR3 size: 12 residues. The DNA of the CDR3 is TGTGCCAGCCACAGGGGGTACCCTGAAGCTTTCTTT. It yields the protein CASHRGYPEAFF.

This chain connects TRBV5-5 to TRBJ2-7; a weak D match, TRBD1 (5 bases). The V and J ends lost 0 bases and 0 bases respectively, with 7 bases between them. The CDR3 is made up of 14 amino acids. Germline V gene data show CDR1 as SGHKS and CDR2 as YYEKEE (reference sequence). The DNA of the CDR3 is TGTGCCAGCAGCTTGGCAGGGTCCTCCTACGAGCAGTACTTC. This codes for CASSLAGSSYEQYF. The entire variable domain, with the rest obtained from reference TRBV5-5 and TRBJ2-7, is as follows: DAGVTQSPTHLIKTRGQQVTLRCSPISGHKSVSWYQQVLGQGPQFIFQYYEKEERGRGNFPDRFSARQFPNYSSELNVNALLLGDSALYLCASSLAGSSYEQYFGPGTRLTVT.

The V and J genes are TRBV10-1 and TRBJ2-7, with 13 bases fitting TRBD2. Trimming took 3 bases from V and 7 from J; bases not matched to a gene: 12. Germline-derived CDR1 and CDR2 are WNHNN and SYGVQD (reference sequence). CDR3 size: 17 residues. CDR3 in amino acids: CASSDLLAGGLPGEQYF. CDR3 bases: TGCGCCAGCAGTGACCTACTAGCGGGAGGGCTACCGGGGGAGCAGTACTTC.

CDR3 nucleotides: TGTGCCATCAGTGAGCAAACAGGAGCTGTTTACGAGCAGTACTTC. It codes for CAISEQTGAVYEQYF. The V gene is TRBV10-3, the J gene TRBJ2-7; D possibly corresponds to TRBD1 (5 bases). CDR3 length: 15 amino acids. The germline CDR1 and CDR2 sequences are ENHRY and SYGVKD. Trimming left V 2 bases short and J 4 bases short, with 15 bases between.

The rearrangement links TRBV14 to TRBJ2-7; TRBD1 matches at 9 bases. J was trimmed by 11 bases and V by 1 base; bases with no gene match: 9. The V gene's germline CDR1 is SGHDN and CDR2 FVKESK. This CDR3 has 14 amino acids. CDR3 nucleotides: TGTGCCAGCAGCCAAGTCGGGACAGGGCCTGCTGAGTACTTC. Its protein product is CASSQVGTGPAEYF.

The CDR3 spells CASSQETIQETQYF. The CDR3 nucleotides are TGTGCCAGCAGCCAGGAGACTATACAAGAGACCCAGTACTTC. The chain combines TRBV3-1 (or the pseudogene TRBV3-2) with TRBJ2-5; perhaps TRBD2 as D (5 bases). Trimming stripped 3 bases from V and 2 bases from J, with 10 bases between. CDR3 length: 14 residues. Germline V lookup: CDR1 LGHDT, CDR2 YNNKEL (reference sequence).

With respect to this clone: This sample also contains other DNA sequences that code for the same CDR3. This chain connects TRBV5-6 to TRBJ2-7, with 7 bases lining up with TRBD1. CDR3 size: 12 residues. Trimming removed 0 bases from V and 6 bases from J; junction bases left unmatched: 0. Germline CDR1 and CDR2: SGHDT and YYEEEE. The CDR3, as DNA: TGTGCCAGCAGCTTGGCAGGGGGCGAGCAGTACTTC. Protein product: CASSLAGGEQYF.

The chain carries TRBV7-2 and TRBJ1-5, with 7 bases lining up with TRBD1. Germline loops: CDR1 SGHTA, CDR2 FQGNSA. Trimming at V came to 1 base and at J to 5 bases, leaving 5 bases not matched to a gene. The CDR3 extends over 15 amino acids. CDR3 DNA sequence: TGTGCCAGCAGCTTAGTGAGGGGGCGGGATCAGCCCCAGCATTTT. As protein: CASSLVRGRDQPQHF.

The chain has TRBV6-1 and TRBJ1-1, with D possibly being TRBD1 (5 bases). The germline V gene encodes CDR1 MNHNS and CDR2 SASEGT. This CDR3 region has 13 residues. V lost 0 bases, J lost 8 bases, and 10 bases lay in between. CDR3 protein: CASSEAWAGEAFF. The CDR3 nucleotides read TGTGCCAGCAGTGAAGCCTGGGCAGGGGAAGCTTTCTTT.

Here the CDR3 DNA reads TGTGCCAGCAGCGTAGCGACCCGGGTTAATGAGCAGTTCTTC. It encodes CASSVATRVNEQFF. The chain combines TRBV9 with TRBJ2-1; D gene unclear. Germline values: CDR1 SGDLS, CDR2 YYNGEE. There are 14 residues in the CDR3. Trimming took 0 bases from V and 7 from J, leaving 11 bases between them.

The chain carries TRBV5-1 and TRBJ2-5; the D is unclear. CDR1 and CDR2 from the germline V gene are SGHRS and YFSETQ. Trimming took 4 bases from V and 3 from J, leaving 4 bases between them. The CDR3 contains 11 residues. The CDR3 region is CASSNKETQYF. The CDR3 DNA reads as TGCGCCAGCAGCAACAAAGAGACCCAGTACTTC.

V usage is TRBV7-2 and J usage is TRBJ1-4, with D maybe TRBD1 (6 bases). The germline CDR1 and CDR2 sequences are SGHTA and FQGNSA. The CDR3 extends over 14 amino acids. V shed 6 bases and J shed 10 bases, with 18 bases lying between them. CDR3 nucleotide sequence: TGTGCCAGCAGACCCGACAGGTGGGGGGGAAAACTGTTTTTT. It codes for CASRPDRWGGKLFF.

This chain joins TRBV29-1 and TRBJ1-5, with D hard to call. V lost 6 bases, J lost 2 bases, and 8 bases lay in between. The germline CDR1 and CDR2 sequences are SQVTM and ANQGSEA. This CDR3 spans 12 amino acids. CDR3 amino acids: CSVDIGNQPQHF. As DNA, the CDR3 is TGCAGCGTAGACATAGGCAATCAGCCCCAGCATTTT.

The J gene is TRBJ2-5, the V gene TRBV7-9, with 9 bases identical to TRBD2. The CDR3 length is 13 residues. With V trimmed by 4 bases and J by 7 bases, 4 bases remained unmatched. The V gene's germline CDR1 is SEHNR and CDR2 FQNEAQ (reference sequence). The chain's CDR3 is CASSSPAGGTQYF. As DNA, the CDR3 is TGTGCCAGCAGCTCACCAGCGGGAGGGACCCAGTACTTC.

The rearrangement links TRBV19 to TRBJ2-7; 8 bases are a match to TRBD2. V lost 6 bases to trimming and J lost 0 bases; unmatched junction nucleotides: 7. The germline V gene encodes CDR1 LNHDA and CDR2 SQIVND (reference sequence). The CDR3 length is 15 residues. Written as DNA, the CDR3 is TGTGCCAGTAGCACCGGGGGGGTGAGCTCCTACGAGCAGTACTTC. Its translation: CASSTGGVSSYEQYF. Full variable domain (outside the CDR3, taken from reference TRBV19 and TRBJ2-7): DGGITQSPKYLFRKEGQNVTLSCEQNLNHDAMYWYRQDPGQGLRLIYYSQIVNDFQKGDIAEGYSVSREKKESFPLTVTSAQKNPTAFYLCASSTGGVSSYEQYFGPGTRLTVT.

This chain connects TRBV7-2 to TRBJ2-7, with 8 positions matching TRBD1. The CDR3 is made up of 16 amino acids. V lost 7 bases to trimming and J lost 3 bases; unmatched junction nucleotides: 14. The germline gives CDR1 SGHTA, CDR2 FQGNSA. The CDR3 spells CASKGGVAGGYYEQYF. Written as DNA, the CDR3 is TGTGCCAGCAAAGGGGGCGTGGCAGGGGGCTACTACGAGCAGTACTTC. Complete variable domain (other parts from reference TRBV7-2 and TRBJ2-7): GAGVSQSPSNKVTEKGKDVELRCDPISGHTALYWYRQSLGQGLEFLIYFQGNSAPDKSGLPSDRFSAERTGGSVSTLTIQRTQQEDSAVYLCASKGGVAGGYYEQYFGPGTRLTVT.

The CDR3, as DNA: TGTGCCAGCAGCTTAGCGGGAGCGTGGGAGCAGTACTTC. It encodes CASSLAGAWEQYF. The chain uses TRBV7-9 and TRBJ2-7; the D gene is possibly TRBD2 (5 bases). CDR1 and CDR2 from the germline V gene are SEHNR and FQNEAQ (reference sequence). Trimming left V 0 bases short and J 7 bases short, with 10 bases between. This CDR3 is built from 13 residues.

The genes are TRBV7-9 and TRBJ2-2; D gene uncertain. CDR1 SEHNR and CDR2 FQNEAQ come from the germline V gene (reference sequence). There are 13 residues in the CDR3. The ends were cut back, 6 bases at V and 2 bases at J, with 7 bases in the middle. CDR3 residues: CASSTVNTGELFF. The DNA for the CDR3 is TGTGCCAGCAGTACAGTAAACACCGGGGAGCTGTTTTTT. The complete variable domain, with remaining parts taken from reference TRBV7-9 and TRBJ2-2, reads DTGVSQNPRHKITKRGQNVTFRCDPISEHNRLYWYRQTLGQGPEFLTYFQNEAQLEKSRLLSDRFSAERPKGSFSTLEIQRTEQGDSAMYLCASSTVNTGELFFGEGSRLTVL.

The rearrangement links TRBV28 to TRBJ1-2, with D perhaps TRBD1 (5 bases). This CDR3 is built from 13 residues. Germline CDR1 is MDHEN and CDR2 is SYDVKM. Trimming pared 4 bases from V and 4 bases from J, leaving 10 bases between. In DNA, the CDR3 is TGTGCCAGCAGTTCTGGACAAGCCTATGGCTACACCTTC. As protein: CASSSGQAYGYTF.

The chain has TRBV6-2 or TRBV6-3 and TRBJ2-7; the D gene is possibly TRBD2 (5 bases). V lost 2 bases and J 3 bases, leaving 11 bases between the germline ends. CDR3 size: 14 residues. Germline CDR1 reads MNHEY; CDR2 reads SVGEGT. The CDR3 DNA is TGTGCCAGCAGTTACCTAGGACTCCTCTACGAGCAGTACTTC. Its protein is CASSYLGLLYEQYF.

This clone has just one count. The rearrangement uses TRBV4-1 and TRBJ2-5; 7 bases are shared with TRBD2. V shed 4 bases, J shed 9 bases, and the junction held 14 bases outside the gene matches. The germline gives CDR1 MGHRA, CDR2 YSYEKL. The CDR3 extends over 15 amino acids. CDR3 protein: CASSRQPGGEGAQYF. For the CDR3, the DNA is TGCGCCAGCAGCCGACAGCCTGGGGGGGAAGGGGCCCAGTACTTC.

This clone has just a few counts. The chain couples TRBV18 to TRBJ1-6, with 7 nucleotides matching TRBD1. The CDR3 is 17 amino acids. Trimming took 2 bases from V and 5 from J; bases not matched to a gene: 9. In germline, CDR1 is KGHSH, CDR2 LQKENI. In DNA, the CDR3 is TGTGCCAGCTCACCAAACGCACAGGGGTATAATAATTCACCCCTCCACTTT. The encoded protein is CASSPNAQGYNNSPLHF.

The chain is built from TRBV6-1 and TRBJ1-2; D ambiguous. The germline V and J ends were trimmed by 3 bases and 7 bases, with 9 bases remaining between them. The length of the CDR3 is 12 residues. Germline lookup yields CDR1 MNHNS and CDR2 SASEGT. CDR3 loop: CASSEGPLGYTF. CDR3 in DNA: TGTGCCAGCAGTGAGGGCCCCCTTGGCTACACCTTC.

A note on this clone: An end of the junction does not agree with germline; a read error may underlie this. Written as DNA, the CDR3 is TGTGCCACCAGCCCCCCAGCGGGGGGGTTCACAGATACGCAGTATTTT. This translates into CATSPPAGGFTDTQYF. V usage is TRBV7-7 and J usage is TRBJ2-3; 10 bases are a match to TRBD2. Looked up from germline, CDR1 is SSHAT and CDR2 is FNYEAQ (reference sequence). The CDR3 length is 16 residues.

The V gene is TRBV6-5, the J gene TRBJ1-2, with 9 positions matching TRBD1. CDR1 is MNHEY and CDR2 is SVGAGI in the germline V gene. V lost 5 bases to trimming and J lost 8 bases; unmatched junction nucleotides: 12. This CDR3 has 15 residues. The CDR3 DNA is TGTGCCAGCAGTCCCGGGACAGGGCTCCTTTTGGGCTACACCTTC. As protein: CASSPGTGLLLGYTF.

The genes are TRBV5-3 and TRBJ2-4; 11 positions match TRBD2. TRBV5-3 is an ORF; its function is uncertain. The CDR3 length is 24 residues. Trimming removed 5 bases from V and 0 bases from J; junction bases left unmatched: 28. The CDR3 protein is CARREGGPTSGGLAVSPAKNIQYF. DNA of the CDR3: TGTGCCAGAAGGGAGGGGGGACCGACTTCTGGGGGACTAGCGGTCTCCCCAGCCAAAAACATTCAGTACTTC.